Below are 10 T cell receptor beta chains sequenced from a single sample in a study of Graves' ophthalmopathy and Graves' hyperthyroidism. From RNA, the CDR3 regions of TCR beta chains were amplified and sequenced. Second-round multiplex PCR came after first-round RT-PCR with HTBI primers. A single record per CDR3 protein comes from TCRdb applying MiXCR to the multiplex PCR reads. This sample has about 700,000 distinct CDR3 sequences, with more than 40% found just once. The sequencing sample was made of peripheral blood. The receptors here all came from an adult man with Graves' ophthalmopathy.

The CDR3 region is CASSADRDPNEKLFF. The CDR3 nucleotides are TGTGCCAGCAGTGCTGACAGGGACCCTAATGAAAAACTGTTTTTT. V and J are TRBV2 and TRBJ1-4; 7 nucleotides line up with TRBD1. With V trimmed by 4 bases and J by 3 bases, 5 bases remained unmatched. From germline, CDR1 is SNHLY and CDR2 FYNNEI. This CDR3 comprises 15 residues.

The chain joins TRBV29-1 to TRBJ1-2; no clear D. The CDR3 covers 14 residues. The V end lost 4 bases, the J end lost 4 bases, and 16 bases lay between the germline ends. The germline V gene encodes CDR1 SQVTM and CDR2 ANQGSEA. CDR3 DNA: TGCAGCGTTGCTGACATTTTGGGGATCTATGGCTACACCTTC. It translates to CSVADILGIYGYTF.

A few counts support this clonotype. The V call is TRBV2, the J call TRBJ2-1, with unresolved D. The germline V and J ends were trimmed by 6 bases and 9 bases, with 6 bases remaining between them. The germline CDR1 and CDR2 sequences are SNHLY and FYNNEI. The CDR3 length is 10 residues. CDR3 amino acids: CASRGSEQFF. CDR3 bases: TGTGCCAGCAGAGGATCTGAGCAGTTCTTC.

The J gene is TRBJ1-1, the V gene TRBV6-6; TRBD1 agrees at 11 bases. The CDR3 spans 14 residues. The germline gives CDR1 MNHNY, CDR2 SVGAGI (reference sequence). V gave up 1 base and J gave up 12 bases; unmatched junction bases: 7. CDR3 sequence reads: CASSYCRTGGLTFF. DNA of the CDR3: TGTGCCAGCAGTTACTGTCGGACAGGGGGCCTTACTTTCTTT.

This clonotype was found many times. A junction boundary mismatches the germline segment, possibly from a read error. V is TRBV5-8 and J is TRBJ2-6; no clear D. The CDR3 has 11 residues. The germline gives CDR1 SGHTS, CDR2 YDEGEE. The CDR3 loop reads CASSGGPAEAF. CDR3 coding DNA: TGTGCCAGCAGCGGCGGACCGGCAGAGGCTTTC.

This clonotype was observed a handful of times. The chain recombines TRBV15 with TRBJ1-3; D is perhaps TRBD1 (5 bases). This CDR3 spans 17 amino acids. CDR1 is LNHNV and CDR2 is YYDKDF in the germline V gene (reference sequence). With 3 bases removed from V and 0 bases from J, the gap between germline ends came to 15 bases. The CDR3 bases are TGTGCCACCAGCAGTGAGTCAAGGGGTTCCTCTGGAAACACCATATATTTT. Translated, it gives CATSSESRGSSGNTIYF.

This clonotype was counted between two and nine times. The chain links TRBV20-1 to TRBJ2-7; no reliable D call. CDR3 length: 13 amino acids. V lost 1 base to trimming and J lost 4 bases, with 11 bases between them. Germline V gene sequence: CDR1 DFQATT, CDR2 SNEGSKA (reference sequence). CDR3 residues: CSARAPSRYEQYF. The CDR3, as DNA: TGCAGTGCTAGAGCGCCCTCAAGATACGAGCAGTACTTC.

This sequence joins TRBV2 and TRBJ2-1; 8 positions match TRBD2. The CDR3 runs 13 residues. Germline CDR1 is SNHLY and CDR2 is FYNNEI. V lost 2 bases and J lost 7; bases outside the gene matches: 1. CDR3 nucleotide sequence: TGTGCCAGCAGTGAAACTAGCGGAAATGAGCAGTTCTTC. This encodes CASSETSGNEQFF.

About this clonotype: Given a much more abundant clone one base away, this may be a read error. Since no conserved phenylalanine or tryptophan closes the CDR3, a read error is the likely cause. The chain recombines TRBV7-3 with TRBJ2-5; the D gene is possibly TRBD2 (5 bases). Trimming pared 0 bases from V and 4 bases from J, leaving 9 bases between. CDR1 SGHTA and CDR2 FQGTGA come from the germline V gene. This CDR3 has 14 residues. CDR3 nucleotides: TGTGCCAGCAGCTTAACCCATGCGGGAGAGACCCAGTACGTC. Translation gives CASSLTHAGETQYV.

This clonotype was seen at least ten times. The genes are TRBV10-3 and TRBJ2-7; no definite D call. The CDR3 is made up of 11 amino acids. V lost 2 bases and J lost 4, with 3 bases in between. Germline V gives CDR1 ENHRY, CDR2 SYGVKD. In DNA form, the CDR3 reads TGTGCCATCAGTGAGATGTACGAGCAGTACTTC. It is translated as CAISEMYEQYF.